The following is a T cell receptor beta chain sequence with its context. This entry comes from a study of B cell selection in AIRE deficiency. This CDR3 contains 13 residues. Germline V gives CDR1 SGHRS, CDR2 YFSETQ. The V segment lost 3 bases and the J segment 6 bases; nucleotides outside the gene matches: 2. Libraries were prepared by immunoSEQ multiplex PCR; TCRdb keeps only in-frame clonotypes and omits some of them. Altogether roughly 23,000 clones are present, around 90% being singletons, with the ten largest covering roughly 1.5%. Regulatory T cells were sorted as CD4+CD25hiCD127low/negative cells.

The J gene is TRBJ1-1, the V gene TRBV5-1, with 10 bases fitting TRBD1. The origin of this receptor is a human donor in good health. Sample: CD4+CD25+ Tregs sorted from PBMCs. The CDR3 protein is CASSSGQGAEAFF. CDR3 bases: TGCGCCAGCAGCTCCGGACAGGGGGCTGAAGCTTTCTTT.